What follows are 8 T cell receptor beta chains derived from one specimen sequenced in a study of T-cell reconstitution after alpha-beta-depleted transplantation in children. Unique molecular identifiers were built into the TCRbeta library. TCRdb fed the PCR reads into MiXCR, producing one record per CDR3 protein. In the table there are fewer than 700,000 distinct CDR3 sequences, around 13% of which are singletons. This specimen was PBMCs, mostly from graft donor cells, taken 360 days after TCRalphabeta/CD19-depleted stem cell transplant. Every receptor here comes from a male patient younger than 18 who had a stem cell transplant for acute myeloid leukemia, so the T cells may come from the graft donor.

This clonotype was counted between two and nine times. This chain uses TRBV12-3 or TRBV12-4 with TRBJ2-7; 9 nucleotides agree with TRBD1. Trimming took 4 bases from V and 2 from J; bases not matched to a gene: 12. This CDR3 region has 17 residues. The CDR3 DNA reads TGTGCCAGCAGTTCCCCCATCCCGGGACAGGGAACCTACGAGCAGTACTTC. Its protein product is CASSSPIPGQGTYEQYF.

CDR3 nucleotide sequence: TGTGCCAGCAGTCCCCCCGGGACTAGGTTCCGCAATGAGCAGTTCTTC. Its protein is CASSPPGTRFRNEQFF. The rearrangement links TRBV12-3 or TRBV12-4 to TRBJ2-1; 8 bases agree with TRBD2. V dropped 5 bases and J dropped 6; count of bases not matched to a gene: 12. The CDR3 is made up of 16 amino acids.

This clonotype was detected only a few times. The V call is TRBV30, the J call TRBJ2-7; D may be TRBD2 (5 bases). Trimming shortened V by 2 bases and J by 1 base, and 6 bases separated the two germline ends. CDR3 length equals 12 residues. Germline V lookup: CDR1 GTSNPN, CDR2 SVGIG (reference sequence). The DNA for the CDR3 is TGTGCCTGGAGTAGCGGTTCCTACGAGCAGTACTTC. Encoded protein: CAWSSGSYEQYF.

This clonotype has just a few counts. The gene calls are TRBV11-2 and TRBJ2-7; 8 positions match TRBD1. The CDR3 has 15 residues. CDR1 and CDR2 (germline): SGHAT, FQNNGV. V was clipped by 4 bases and J by 0 bases; unmatched bases: 5. The DNA for the CDR3 is TGTGCCAGCAGCTCCTACAGGGGGAACTCCTACGAGCAGTACTTC. Protein: CASSSYRGNSYEQYF.

This clonotype was observed a handful of times. In DNA, the CDR3 is TGCGCCAGCAGCTCACTACTAGAAACTGGTTACGAGCAGTACTTC. Amino acids: CASSSLLETGYEQYF. V usage is TRBV5-1 and J usage is TRBJ2-7, with D possibly TRBD2 on 5 matching bases. V shed 3 bases and J shed 4 bases, with 17 bases lying between them. The germline V gene has CDR1 SGHRS and CDR2 YFSETQ. This CDR3 region has 15 residues.

This clonotype was seen a handful of times. This chain links TRBV9 with TRBJ2-3, with TRBD2 as a possible D gene (5 bases). Looked up from germline, CDR1 is SGDLS and CDR2 is YYNGEE. The length of the CDR3 is 15 residues. Trimming removed 4 bases from V and 2 bases from J, with 14 bases in between. The CDR3 DNA reads TGTGCCAGCAGCTATAGCGCACCGTCCACAGATACGCAGTATTTT. Its translation is CASSYSAPSTDTQYF.

This clonotype was found once. The chain is built from TRBV30 and TRBJ2-4; perhaps TRBD1 as D (5 bases). Deletions cut 2 bases from V and 10 bases from J, with 15 bases between. Germline CDR1 reads GTSNPN; CDR2 reads SVGIG (reference sequence). The CDR3 loop spans 13 amino acids. In DNA form, the CDR3 reads TGTGCCTGGAGTATAACAGGATGGGGAATTCAGTACTTC. The encoded protein is CAWSITGWGIQYF.

The rearrangement links TRBV9 to TRBJ2-5; TRBD2 agrees at 7 bases. V trimming: 4 bases; J trimming: 0 bases; junction bases outside the gene matches: 6. There are 15 residues in the CDR3. CDR1 is SGDLS and CDR2 is YYNGEE in the germline V gene. DNA for the CDR3: TGTGCCAGCAGCTGGGGGGGACCGAACCAAGAGACCCAGTACTTC. As protein: CASSWGGPNQETQYF.